The 5 T cell receptor beta chains reported below all come from one sample, sequenced in a study of T cell responses to AZD1222 COVID-19 vaccine. Clones were sequenced by immunoSEQ multiplex PCR, and TCRdb holds only the in-frame ones, with some missing. The profile shows 100,000 to 150,000 clones, 90% of them singletons. Material: peripheral blood, obtained on day 0 of AZD1222 vaccination. These receptors were taken from an adult in good health.

V gene TRBV28 combines with J gene TRBJ2-7; the match to TRBD1 covers 7 bases. From germline, CDR1 is MDHEN and CDR2 SYDVKM. The CDR3 spans 14 residues. The V segment lost 4 bases and the J segment 3 bases; nucleotides outside the gene matches: 6. The CDR3 DNA follows: TGTGCCAGCAGTTCATCGGGACAGAACTACGAGCAGTACTTC. The encoded protein is CASSSSGQNYEQYF.

The V gene is TRBV12-3 or TRBV12-4, the J gene TRBJ1-5; perhaps TRBD1 as D (5 bases). This CDR3 is built from 13 residues. Trimming cost V 3 bases and J 8 bases, with 11 bases left between them. CDR3 region: CASSFGGYEPQHF. CDR3 nucleotides: TGTGCCAGCAGTTTTGGGGGGTATGAGCCCCAGCATTTT.

This chain uses TRBV5-1 with TRBJ2-7; 9 positions agree with TRBD1. The CDR3 covers 15 residues. CDR1 is SGHRS and CDR2 is YFSETQ in the germline V gene. V lost 0 bases and J lost 1; bases outside the gene matches: 2. The DNA of the CDR3 is TGCGCCAGCAGCTTGGATGGGACAGGGTCCTACGAGCAGTACTTC. Its translation is CASSLDGTGSYEQYF.

This clone was seen more than once but under ten times. The chain employs TRBV6-5 and TRBJ1-2; possibly TRBD1 for D (6 bases). The germline V and J ends were trimmed by 4 bases and 3 bases, with 15 bases remaining between them. The CDR3 is made up of 15 amino acids. The V gene's germline CDR1 is MNHEY and CDR2 SVGAGI. For the CDR3, the DNA is TGTGCCAGCAGTTCTTTCGGGGGCGCCGACTATGGCTACACCTTC. Translating it yields CASSSFGGADYGYTF.

This chain connects TRBV7-8 to TRBJ1-5; TRBD1 aligns across 7 bases. The germline V gene encodes CDR1 SGHVS and CDR2 FQNEAQ. V was clipped by 4 bases and J by 6 bases; unmatched bases: 9. This CDR3 is 15 amino acids long. CDR3 bases: TGTGCCAGCAGCTCTCTCACAGGGGAGGGTCAGCCCCAGCATTTT. Its translation: CASSSLTGEGQPQHF.